This T cell receptor (beta chain) was identified during a study of T cells in women clearing cervical HPV infection. Study-wide context: Blood came at first lesion visit for cases, post-clearance for controls.

Of note for this clone: Antigen unknown.

TCR beta CDR3 amplified by multiplex PCR from roughly 1,300 ng genomic DNA. Measured with immunoSEQ multiplex PCR; TCRdb has only the in-frame clones, and not every one. This sample's table reports 20,000 or so clones. Study-wide findings and caveats: A classifier using richness and V gene abundances reached an AUC of approximately 0.79.

This sequence originates from a woman between 18 and 70 years old with a cervical HPV16 infection that either progressed to CIN3+ or cleared (not recorded which). Specimen: blood buffy coat.

The CDR3 sequence: CASSEVYALNQPQHF. The CDR3 bases that were read are TGTGCCAGCAGTGAAGTCTATGCCCTCAATCAGCCC. The chain combines TRBV6-1 with TRBJ1-5; D is ambiguous. The read gets to within 3 residues of the CDR3 end, and the germline J gene fills in the rest. V gave up 1 base and J gave up 3 bases, with 10 bases separating them. This CDR3 spans 15 amino acids. From germline, CDR1 is MNHNS and CDR2 SASEGT.